This TCR beta chain was documented in a study of T cell responses to AZD1222 COVID-19 vaccine. Study observations and caveats: Regions 160-218 and 743-854 held dominance among vaccine-associated CD4 TCRs, which spanned spike. Seropositive AZD1222 recipients at baseline numbered only 5 or 6. A rise in Spike-specific TCR breadth and depth followed two AZD1222 doses. No day 14 peak samples; only post-peak repertoires were characterized.

Only in-frame clones appear in the TCRdb table, and some are missing; sequencing was by immunoSEQ multiplex PCR. The sample shows 55,000 to 65,000 clones, approximately 83% of them seen only once. To note about this clone: What it binds is unknown.

CDR1 is MDHEN, CDR2 SYDVKM, per germline. There are 13 residues in the CDR3. The germline V and J ends were trimmed by 7 bases and 1 base, with 10 bases remaining between them. This clonotype was obtained from an adult in good health. Here the sequenced sample was peripheral blood, taken on day 0 of AZD1222 vaccination. The chain couples TRBV28 to TRBJ1-1; D is unresolved. Here the CDR3 reads CASTYPPNTEAFF. The CDR3 DNA sequence: TGTGCCAGCACCTATCCCCCGAACACTGAAGCTTTCTTT. Looking up the rest from reference TRBV28 and TRBJ1-1 gives the full variable domain: DVKVTQSSRYLVKRTGEKVFLECVQDMDHENMFWYRQDPGLGLRLIYFSYDVKMKEKGDIPEGYSVSREKKERFSLILESASTNQTSMYLCASTYPPNTEAFFGQGTRLTVV.